These T cell receptor delta chains were read from a single sample in a study of gamma-delta T cells after stem cell transplantation. TCRdb reanalysed the RT-PCR reads via CATT. The sample shows 6,500 to 8,000 delta-chain clones, roughly 23% of them seen only once. The sequencing input was gamma-delta T cells. These receptors were collected from a human donor. It is not recorded whose cells these are; they may come from a transplant donor. Both conserved end residues are part of each CDR3. Fields, in order: D gene, V gene, J gene, CDR3 protein. D genes are given only for firm matches.

d_gene: .; v_gene: TRDV2; j_gene: TRDJ1; CDR3aa: CACDTVRGATRYTDKLIF
d_gene: TRDD3; v_gene: TRDV2; j_gene: TRDJ1; CDR3aa: CACDPASPGGLGGKLIF
d_gene: TRDD3; v_gene: TRDV2; j_gene: TRDJ3; CDR3aa: CACDLLGGPSWDTRQMFF
d_gene: TRDD3; v_gene: TRDV2; j_gene: TRDJ1; CDR3aa: CACDPVLGDTPLHLTDKLIF
d_gene: TRDD3; v_gene: TRDV1; j_gene: TRDJ1; CDR3aa: CALGEGGAWGYFPDKLIF
d_gene: .; v_gene: TRDV2; j_gene: TRDJ1; CDR3aa: CACDTVISTDKLIF
d_gene: TRDD3; v_gene: TRDV2; j_gene: TRDJ1; CDR3aa: CACDTVTLGDKGLLIF
d_gene: TRDD3; v_gene: TRDV2; j_gene: TRDJ1; CDR3aa: CACDTADRWGILKGGTDKLIF
d_gene: TRDD3; v_gene: TRDV2; j_gene: TRDJ1; CDR3aa: CACDTVSASGGLNKLIF
d_gene: TRDD3; v_gene: TRDV2; j_gene: TRDJ3; CDR3aa: CACDPATGGYGSSWDTRQMFF
d_gene: .; v_gene: TRDV1; j_gene: TRDJ1; CDR3aa: CALGEHARTERSDKLIF
d_gene: TRDD3; v_gene: TRDV2; j_gene: TRDJ3; CDR3aa: CACDTIVLGDYSWDTRQMFF
d_gene: TRDD3; v_gene: TRDV2; j_gene: TRDJ3; CDR3aa: CACDKAGGYDSWDTRQMFF
d_gene: TRDD3; v_gene: TRDV2; j_gene: TRDJ3; CDR3aa: CACDKVLGDTRWDTRQMFF
d_gene: TRDD3; v_gene: TRDV2; j_gene: TRDJ1; CDR3aa: CACDTVPWGINPTYTDKLIF
d_gene: TRDD3; v_gene: TRDV1; j_gene: TRDJ1; CDR3aa: CALGELRLGPGGSTDDKIIF
d_gene: .; v_gene: TRDV2; j_gene: TRDJ3; CDR3aa: CACDKIPYPQDSWDTRQMFF
d_gene: TRDD3; v_gene: TRDV2; j_gene: TRDJ1; CDR3aa: CACDPLGDGTPYTDKLIF
d_gene: TRDD3; v_gene: TRDV2; j_gene: TRDJ2; CDR3aa: CACDTLLKAGGYSGLTAQLFF
d_gene: TRDD3; v_gene: TRDV2; j_gene: TRDJ1; CDR3aa: CACDTGGLGNNIYWGIRDKLIF
d_gene: .; v_gene: TRDV2; j_gene: TRDJ1; CDR3aa: CACDILGDDDTDKLIF
d_gene: TRDD3; v_gene: TRDV2; j_gene: TRDJ1; CDR3aa: CACDPIPRGIRVADKLIF
d_gene: TRDD3; v_gene: TRDV2; j_gene: TRDJ3; CDR3aa: CACDTLTGGYDSPPSWDTRQMFF